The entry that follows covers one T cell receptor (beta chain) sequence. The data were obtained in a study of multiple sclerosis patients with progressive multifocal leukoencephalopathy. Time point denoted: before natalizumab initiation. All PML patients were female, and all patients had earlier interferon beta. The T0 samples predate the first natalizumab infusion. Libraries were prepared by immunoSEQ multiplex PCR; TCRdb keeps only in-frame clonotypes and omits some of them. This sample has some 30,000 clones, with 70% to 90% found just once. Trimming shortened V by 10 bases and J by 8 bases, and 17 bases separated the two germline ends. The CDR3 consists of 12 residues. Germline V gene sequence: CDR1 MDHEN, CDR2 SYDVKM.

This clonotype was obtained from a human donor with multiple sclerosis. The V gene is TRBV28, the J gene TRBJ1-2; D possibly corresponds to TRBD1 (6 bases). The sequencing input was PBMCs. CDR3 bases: TGTGCCATCACAGGGAATCCGCGAGGCTACACCTTC. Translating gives CAITGNPRGYTF.